The rows below give T cell receptor beta chains drawn from one sample of a study of vaccination effects on CD4 cells after COVID-19. These receptors' targets are unknown. Clones were sequenced by immunoSEQ multiplex PCR, and TCRdb holds only the in-frame ones, with some missing. Of approximately 54,000 clones listed, around 85% were seen once; the top ten hold about 2.2%. Sequencing used CD4+ T cells from PBMCs cultured with HCoV-229E spike peptides, obtained before COVID-19 vaccination. The receptors originated from a human donor who received a COVID-19 vaccine. Both conserved end residues are part of each CDR3. Each record gives: clone size, V gene, J gene, D gene, CDR3 protein, CDR3 DNA. A D gene is named only where the DNA matches it firmly. Clone size is not always given. Where it is, it says once, few, many or a class for expanded clones.

abundance: -; v_gene: TRBV5-6; j_gene: TRBJ1-6; d_gene: -; CDR3aa: CASSSARVNSPLHF; CDR3nt: TGTGCCAGCAGCTCCGCAAGGGTAAATTCACCCCTCCACTTT
abundance: -; v_gene: TRBV5-1; j_gene: TRBJ2-5; d_gene: -; CDR3aa: CASSPIGQRGHQETQYF; CDR3nt: TGCGCCAGCAGCCCAATCGGCCAGAGGGGACACCAAGAGACCCAGTACTTC
abundance: once; v_gene: TRBV18; j_gene: TRBJ1-2; d_gene: -; CDR3aa: CASSPGPPSTNYGYTF; CDR3nt: TGTGCCAGCTCACCGGGTCCACCTTCCACTAACTATGGCTACACCTTC
abundance: -; v_gene: TRBV3-1/TRBV3-2; j_gene: TRBJ2-5; d_gene: -; CDR3aa: CASSRVRDSSGTQYF; CDR3nt: TGTGCCAGCAGCAGGGTCAGGGACTCCTCCGGGACCCAGTACTTC
abundance: -; v_gene: TRBV9; j_gene: TRBJ2-1; d_gene: -; CDR3aa: CASSSTDSDEQFF; CDR3nt: TGTGCCAGCAGCTCCACTGACTCGGATGAGCAGTTCTTC
abundance: -; v_gene: TRBV7-8; j_gene: TRBJ2-1; d_gene: -; CDR3aa: CASSLKSGEIFEQFF; CDR3nt: TGTGCCAGCAGCTTAAAGTCAGGGGAAATTTTTGAGCAGTTCTTC
abundance: -; v_gene: TRBV27; j_gene: TRBJ1-5; d_gene: -; CDR3aa: CASSLNFGQPQHF; CDR3nt: TGTGCCAGCAGTTTAAACTTCGGTCAGCCCCAGCATTTT
abundance: -; v_gene: TRBV19; j_gene: TRBJ2-1; d_gene: TRBD2; CDR3aa: CASSWSGGAYNEQFF; CDR3nt: TGTGCCAGTAGTTGGTCGGGGGGAGCCTACAATGAGCAGTTCTTC
abundance: -; v_gene: TRBV7-8; j_gene: TRBJ1-2; d_gene: -; CDR3aa: CASSLLRGRGMKSYGYTF; CDR3nt: TGTGCCAGCAGCTTATTAAGGGGGAGGGGGATGAAGAGCTATGGCTACACCTTC
abundance: -; v_gene: TRBV7-9; j_gene: TRBJ2-3; d_gene: TRBD2; CDR3aa: CASSARLGTSGGRDTQYF; CDR3nt: TGTGCCAGCAGCGCTCGATTGGGGACTAGCGGGGGAAGAGATACGCAGTATTTT
abundance: -; v_gene: TRBV6-6; j_gene: TRBJ1-4; d_gene: -; CDR3aa: CASSPQGLTNEKLFF; CDR3nt: TGTGCCAGCAGTCCACAGGGACTCACTAATGAAAAACTGTTTTTT
abundance: -; v_gene: TRBV7-2; j_gene: TRBJ2-1; d_gene: -; CDR3aa: CASSLRRNEQFF; CDR3nt: TGTGCCAGCAGCTTAAGGAGAAATGAGCAGTTCTTC
abundance: -; v_gene: TRBV6-2/TRBV6-3; j_gene: TRBJ2-2; d_gene: -; CDR3aa: CASSFLTEFFTNTGELFF; CDR3nt: TGTGCCAGCAGTTTTTTGACGGAATTCTTCACGAACACCGGGGAGCTGTTTTTT
abundance: -; v_gene: TRBV5-1; j_gene: TRBJ1-1; d_gene: TRBD1; CDR3aa: CASSYGQGASLNTEAFF; CDR3nt: TGCGCCAGCAGCTATGGACAGGGGGCGTCTCTGAACACTGAAGCTTTCTTT
abundance: -; v_gene: TRBV18; j_gene: TRBJ2-2; d_gene: -; CDR3aa: CASSPQGTGELFF; CDR3nt: TGTGCCAGCTCACCCCAGGGGACCGGGGAGCTGTTTTTT
abundance: -; v_gene: TRBV7-2; j_gene: TRBJ2-3; d_gene: -; CDR3aa: CASSPQTSRDTQYF; CDR3nt: TGTGCCAGCAGCCCACAGACTAGTAGGGATACGCAGTATTTT
abundance: -; v_gene: TRBV6-4; j_gene: TRBJ1-2; d_gene: -; CDR3aa: CASSIGAGYGYTF; CDR3nt: TGTGCCAGCTCGATTGGGGCAGGCTATGGCTACACCTTC
abundance: -; v_gene: TRBV12-3/TRBV12-4; j_gene: TRBJ1-3; d_gene: -; CDR3aa: CGGSGNTIYF; CDR3nt: TGTGGAGGCTCTGGAAACACCATATATTTT
abundance: -; v_gene: TRBV5-1; j_gene: TRBJ2-5; d_gene: TRBD1; CDR3aa: CASSTNMGDRGETQYF; CDR3nt: TGCGCCAGCAGCACAAATATGGGGGACAGGGGAGAGACCCAGTACTTC
abundance: -; v_gene: TRBV28; j_gene: TRBJ1-2; d_gene: TRBD1; CDR3aa: CASRLQGAVGYGYTF; CDR3nt: TGTGCCAGCAGGCTACAGGGGGCGGTAGGCTATGGCTACACCTTC
abundance: few; v_gene: TRBV30; j_gene: TRBJ1-2; d_gene: -; CDR3aa: CAWSVIPAGGYTF; CDR3nt: TGTGCCTGGAGTGTAATCCCTGCTGGTGGCTACACCTTC
abundance: -; v_gene: TRBV14; j_gene: TRBJ1-2; d_gene: -; CDR3aa: CASSQDYSSGHRYGYTF; CDR3nt: TGTGCCAGCAGCCAAGATTATTCCTCGGGACACCGTTATGGCTACACCTTC
abundance: -; v_gene: TRBV5-1; j_gene: TRBJ1-5; d_gene: -; CDR3aa: CASSLGGPGNQPQHF; CDR3nt: TGCGCCAGCAGCTTGGGGGGGCCGGGCAATCAGCCCCAGCATTTT
abundance: -; v_gene: TRBV5-6; j_gene: TRBJ1-2; d_gene: -; CDR3aa: CASSLSGTVNYGYTF; CDR3nt: TGTGCCAGCAGCTTGTCCGGGACGGTTAACTATGGCTACACCTTC
abundance: -; v_gene: TRBV13; j_gene: TRBJ1-4; d_gene: TRBD1; CDR3aa: CASSLPRTGAEEKLFF; CDR3nt: TGTGCCAGCAGCTTACCGCGGACAGGGGCGGAGGAAAAACTGTTTTTT
abundance: once; v_gene: TRBV5-1; j_gene: TRBJ1-2; d_gene: -; CDR3aa: CASSLGLHTEYGYTF; CDR3nt: TGCGCCAGCAGCTTGGGGCTTCACACCGAATATGGCTACACCTTC
abundance: few; v_gene: TRBV6-5; j_gene: TRBJ1-5; d_gene: -; CDR3aa: CASTMDGNQPQHF; CDR3nt: TGTGCCAGCACTATGGACGGGAATCAGCCCCAGCATTTT
abundance: -; v_gene: TRBV6-4; j_gene: TRBJ2-3; d_gene: -; CDR3aa: CASSDRPSTSTDTQYF; CDR3nt: TGTGCCAGCAGTGACCGCCCTAGTACTAGCACAGATACGCAGTATTTT
abundance: -; v_gene: TRBV6-5; j_gene: TRBJ1-6; d_gene: -; CDR3aa: CASRRWGGSGSPLHF; CDR3nt: TGTGCCAGCAGGCGGTGGGGGGGTAGTGGCTCACCCCTCCACTTT
abundance: -; v_gene: TRBV24-1; j_gene: TRBJ2-3; d_gene: TRBD1; CDR3aa: CATSDRGQGTDTQYF; CDR3nt: TGTGCCACCAGTGATCGGGGACAGGGAACAGATACGCAGTATTTT
abundance: -; v_gene: TRBV5-1; j_gene: TRBJ2-1; d_gene: -; CDR3aa: CASTAEGEQFF; CDR3nt: TGCGCCAGCACCGCAGAGGGTGAGCAGTTCTTC
abundance: -; v_gene: TRBV5-1; j_gene: TRBJ2-1; d_gene: -; CDR3aa: CASSLVPQRSNNEQFF; CDR3nt: TGCGCCAGCAGCTTGGTCCCACAGAGATCCAACAATGAGCAGTTCTTC
abundance: -; v_gene: TRBV6-2/TRBV6-3; j_gene: TRBJ1-5; d_gene: -; CDR3aa: CASSTGLGQVYQPQHF; CDR3nt: TGTGCCAGCAGTACCGGTCTGGGGCAAGTATATCAGCCCCAGCATTTT
abundance: -; v_gene: TRBV7-3; j_gene: TRBJ1-1; d_gene: TRBD1; CDR3aa: CASSSLTGGRTEAFF; CDR3nt: TGTGCCAGCAGCTCCCTCACAGGGGGCAGGACTGAAGCTTTCTTT
abundance: -; v_gene: TRBV24-1; j_gene: TRBJ2-5; d_gene: -; CDR3aa: CATSDPTREETQYF; CDR3nt: TGTGCCACCAGTGACCCGACACGAGAAGAGACCCAGTACTTC
abundance: -; v_gene: TRBV6-5; j_gene: TRBJ2-2; d_gene: -; CDR3aa: CASGVPRNTGELFF; CDR3nt: TGTGCCAGCGGAGTTCCCCGGAACACCGGGGAGCTGTTTTTT
abundance: -; v_gene: TRBV18; j_gene: TRBJ2-3; d_gene: -; CDR3aa: CASSPNWGTDTQYF; CDR3nt: TGTGCCAGCTCGCCTAATTGGGGCACAGATACGCAGTATTTT
abundance: -; v_gene: TRBV4-1; j_gene: TRBJ2-4; d_gene: -; CDR3aa: CASSQVYRDRIGKNIQYF; CDR3nt: TGCGCCAGCAGCCAAGTGTACCGGGATAGGATAGGCAAAAACATTCAGTACTTC
abundance: -; v_gene: TRBV18; j_gene: TRBJ2-1; d_gene: -; CDR3aa: CASSPSGFSYNEQFF; CDR3nt: TGTGCCAGCTCACCATCAGGGTTCTCCTACAATGAGCAGTTCTTC